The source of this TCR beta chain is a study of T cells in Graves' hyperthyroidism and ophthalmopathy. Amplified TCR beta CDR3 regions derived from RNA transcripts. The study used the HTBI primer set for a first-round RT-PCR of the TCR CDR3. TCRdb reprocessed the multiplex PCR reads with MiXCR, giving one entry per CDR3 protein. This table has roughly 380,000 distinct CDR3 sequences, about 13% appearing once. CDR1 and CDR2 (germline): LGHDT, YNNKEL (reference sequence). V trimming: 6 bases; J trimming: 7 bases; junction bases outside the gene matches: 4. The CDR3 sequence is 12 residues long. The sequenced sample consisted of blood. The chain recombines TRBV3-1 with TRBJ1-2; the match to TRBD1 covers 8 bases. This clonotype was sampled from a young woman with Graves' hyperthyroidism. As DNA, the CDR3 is TGTGCCAGCAGAAACAGGGGGGCTGGCTACACCTTC. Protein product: CASRNRGAGYTF.